The rows below give T cell receptor beta chains drawn from one sample of a study of CXCR3-negative and CXCR3-positive naive CD8 T cells. Using the 5' RACE reads, TCRdb records one entry per CDR3 protein without DNA. Reported are about 82,000 distinct CDR3 sequences; the ten largest clones contain 1.1%. The sequenced material came from naive CXCR3- CD8+ T cells from blood. The receptors originated from a human donor in good health. Some clones in this sample may be carry-over from other donors' samples. Each CDR3 is given with its conserved first and last residue. The order of the fields is CDR3 length, V gene, J gene, CDR3 protein.

>13|TRBV29-1|TRBJ2-2
CSVRQGWTGELFF
>15|TRBV7-9|TRBJ1-5
CASSPFRDSNQPQHF
>13|TRBV20-1|TRBJ1-1
CSARQAGNTVAFF
>15|TRBV28|TRBJ2-2
CASSLFARGRGELFF
>15|TRBV11-3|TRBJ2-1
CASSTRTGTRNEQFF
>16|TRBV10-3|TRBJ2-7
CAISLSPLDGTYEQYF
>15|TRBV9|TRBJ1-1
CASSVWGTGKTEAFF
>15|TRBV5-1|TRBJ2-5
CASSLAHREVETQYF
>11|TRBV25-1|TRBJ2-2
CASTLLGELFF
>16|TRBV14|TRBJ2-1
CASSSSGGKSYNEQFF
>15|TRBV6-2/TRBV6-3|TRBJ2-1
CASSRPPDRYNEQFF